This T cell receptor (beta chain) came from a study of T cell repertoires in cytomegalovirus infection. In the study overall: HLA-B-restricted CMV epitopes that are well studied, plus recently identified HLA-C-restricted ones, were used by the study. Through public TCR beta signatures, both CMV infection and matching HLA type were indicated. The study's findings and limits: In two of eight donors, the top clonotype was HLA-C-restricted CMV-specific. Pooled public TCR beta family frequency picked out CMV carriers with the relevant HLA.

The CDR3 totals 17 residues. Germline CDR1 is SSHAT and CDR2 is FNYEAQ (reference sequence). Trimming at V came to 6 bases and at J to 1 base, leaving 11 bases not matched to a gene. Comments on this clonotype: Its antigen is still unknown.

Each CDR3 protein gets one entry after TCRdb re-called the reads with MiXCR. The sample consists of more than 250,000 distinct CDR3 sequences, around 25% of them appearing once. The receptor was isolated from a human donor in good health (CMV status not recorded). Some clones in this sample may be carry-over from other donors' samples. This sequence joins TRBV7-7 and TRBJ2-7, with 11 nucleotides matching TRBD2. Sequences were derived from cultured PBMCs, sampled from culture after CMV antigen stimulation. The CDR3 DNA sequence: TGTGCCAGCAGGCAACTAGCGGGAGTTTTTTGGTCCTACGAGCAGTACTTC. Amino acid sequence: CASRQLAGVFWSYEQYF.